Included here is one T cell receptor beta chain sequence, with context. Its antigen is not identified. This sample is drawn from a study of CD4 T cells in relation to SARS-CoV-2 and coronaviruses. Germline CDR1 reads LGHDT; CDR2 reads YNNKEL (reference sequence). The V and J ends lost 1 base and 2 bases respectively, with 6 bases between them. The CDR3 is made up of 13 amino acids. Before the COVID-19 pandemic, during about 2011-2019, CD4+ T cells were taken from unexposed donors. After roughly 9 days of culture, CD4+ T cells were isolated. The data were produced by immunoSEQ multiplex PCR, yet TCRdb's version contains in-frame clones alone and is incomplete. Of 23,000 or so clones in the sample, about 76% were seen once.

This clonotype was sampled from a human donor in good health. This chain uses TRBV3-1 (or the pseudogene TRBV3-2) with TRBJ2-7; maybe TRBD2 (5 bases). Sequences were obtained from CD4+ T cells from PBMCs, cultured in vitro. The CDR3 DNA follows: TGTGCCAGCAGCCAAGGAGGGACCTACGAGCAGTACTTC. Protein sequence: CASSQGGTYEQYF.